These 24 T cell receptor beta chains originate from one sample sequenced in a study of shared clonotypes between healthy human individuals. Profiling relied on immunoSEQ multiplex PCR, and the TCRdb table lists in-frame clones only, not all of them. There are about 2 million clones in the sample; approximately 95% occur only once, and around 1% lies in the top ten. Positively selected for CCR7, the CD45RO-negative cells used as naive CD8 cells excluded terminally differentiated effector memory CD45RA+ cells. Sequences were obtained from naive CD8+ T cells sorted from blood. These receptors were taken from a man younger than 30 in good health.

The V gene is TRBV27, the J gene TRBJ1-1, with no clear D. Trimming cost V 6 bases and J 1 base, with 18 bases left between them. CDR3 size: 16 residues. Germline lookup yields CDR1 MNHEY and CDR2 SMNVEV (reference sequence). The CDR3 nucleotides read TGTGCCAGCAGCCCCGCGGGGAGGGAGTGGAACACTGAAGCTTTCTTT. This gives the protein CASSPAGREWNTEAFF.

The chain has TRBV7-9 and TRBJ2-1, with 10 bases aligning to TRBD2. In germline, CDR1 is SEHNR, CDR2 FQNEAQ (reference sequence). The junction had 14 bases not matched to a gene; V was cut back by 5 bases and J by 4 bases. This CDR3 spans 18 amino acids. The DNA of the CDR3 is TGTGCCAGCAGCCGACCCGACCCCGGGACTAGCGAGTACAATGAGCAGTTCTTC. Protein sequence: CASSRPDPGTSEYNEQFF.

This clone was seen once. The V call is TRBV7-9, the J call TRBJ2-7; 10 bases fit TRBD1. V lost 5 bases, J lost 3 bases, and 16 bases stayed unmatched. CDR3 size: 18 residues. Per the germline V gene, CDR1 is SEHNR and CDR2 is FQNEAQ (reference sequence). The CDR3 region has the DNA TGTGCCAGCAGCCTTGACGAAATTGACAGGGGGCCCTACTACGAGCAGTACTTC. Amino acid sequence: CASSLDEIDRGPYYEQYF.

The V and J genes are TRBV7-9 and TRBJ2-7; D possibly corresponds to TRBD2 (5 bases). Germline V gene data show CDR1 as SEHNR and CDR2 as FQNEAQ (reference sequence). Trimming took off 3 bases at V and 6 bases at J, with 12 bases between the two ends. The length of the CDR3 is 13 residues. CDR3 nucleotide sequence: TGTGCCAGCAGCTTGGACTTATTACCCGAGCAGTACTTC. This codes for CASSLDLLPEQYF.

The chain has TRBV4-3 and TRBJ2-1; D remains ambiguous. The germline V gene has CDR1 LGHNA and CDR2 YSLEER. This CDR3 region has 17 residues. Between the trimmed V and J ends, which lost 0 bases and 5 bases, there was a span of 17 bases. The CDR3 nucleotides are TGCGCCAGCAGCCAAGATCCGTTTTCAGGAGAAGACAATGAGCAGTTCTTC. This gives the protein CASSQDPFSGEDNEQFF.

A single count supports this clone. V is TRBV7-9 and J is TRBJ1-2, with 7 nucleotides matching TRBD1. Germline V gene data show CDR1 as SEHNR and CDR2 as FQNEAQ (reference sequence). The CDR3 sequence is 15 residues long. The V segment lost 4 bases and the J segment 2 bases; nucleotides outside the gene matches: 7. CDR3 coding DNA: TGTGCCAGCAGCTCGGGACAGCCAATCAACTATGGCTACACCTTC. Its protein is CASSSGQPINYGYTF.

CDR3 DNA: TGTGCCAGCAGCTTGGTCCAGGGGGCGTTTCTCGAGCAGTACTTC. It specifies CASSLVQGAFLEQYF. The V and J genes are TRBV5-6 and TRBJ2-7, with 8 positions matching TRBD1. The CDR3 is made up of 15 amino acids. CDR1 is SGHDT, CDR2 YYEEEE, per germline. J gave up 6 bases and V 0 bases, and 8 bases lay outside the gene matches.

The chain links TRBV5-5 to TRBJ2-7, with D perhaps given as TRBD1 or TRBD2 (5 bases each). The CDR3 runs to 15 residues. Germline values: CDR1 SGHKS, CDR2 YYEKEE (reference sequence). V gave up 1 base and J gave up 2 bases, with 13 bases separating them. The CDR3 here is CASSLSQTGPYEQYF. CDR3 sequence (DNA): TGTGCCAGCAGCTTGAGTCAAACGGGGCCCTACGAGCAGTACTTC.

Comments on this clone: Other DNA sequences in this sample translate to the same CDR3. The chain employs TRBV9 and TRBJ2-7; D is undetermined. This CDR3 has 14 amino acids. The V and J ends lost 0 bases and 0 bases respectively, with 7 bases between them. Germline V gene lookup returns CDR1 SGDLS and CDR2 YYNGEE. CDR3 residues: CASSVGGSSYEQYF. The CDR3 region has the DNA TGTGCCAGCAGCGTAGGTGGAAGCTCCTACGAGCAGTACTTC.

The rearrangement uses TRBV28 and TRBJ1-2; D is unresolved. Trimming left V 5 bases short and J 4 bases short, with 11 bases between. The germline CDR1 and CDR2 sequences are MDHEN and SYDVKM. The CDR3 loop spans 13 amino acids. Here the CDR3 reads CASSLTLGYGYTF. In nucleotides, the CDR3 is TGTGCCAGCAGTCTGACACTGGGCTATGGCTACACCTTC.

This chain connects TRBV6-1 to TRBJ2-5, with 8 nucleotides matching TRBD2. In germline, CDR1 is MNHNS, CDR2 SASEGT. V shed 6 bases and J 5 bases; nucleotides not matched to a gene: 2. The CDR3 extends over 12 amino acids. CDR3 amino acids: CASRSGSETQYF. CDR3 in DNA: TGTGCCAGCAGAAGCGGGAGCGAGACCCAGTACTTC.

The rearrangement uses TRBV11-2 and TRBJ2-3, with TRBD1 identical over 7 bases. V lost 1 base and J lost 2; bases outside the gene matches: 9. The CDR3 is made up of 17 amino acids. Germline V lookup: CDR1 SGHAT, CDR2 FQNNGV. The CDR3 protein is CASSLGPYRGTTDTQYF. CDR3 in DNA: TGTGCCAGCAGCTTAGGCCCATACAGGGGAACCACAGATACGCAGTATTTT. Looking up the rest from reference TRBV11-2 and TRBJ2-3 gives the full variable domain: EAGVAQSPRYKIIEKRQSVAFWCNPISGHATLYWYQQILGQGPKLLIQFQNNGVVDDSQLPKDRFSAERLKGVDSTLKIQPAKLEDSAVYLCASSLGPYRGTTDTQYFGPGTRLTVL.

The V call is TRBV25-1, the J call TRBJ2-1, with D perhaps TRBD2 (5 bases). Germline lookup yields CDR1 MGHDK and CDR2 SYGVNS. The CDR3 has 13 residues. The V end was cut by 6 bases, the J end by 1 base, with 7 bases between. The CDR3 region has the DNA TGTGCCAGCAGCGGGGATTCCTACAATGAGCAGTTCTTC. Encoded protein: CASSGDSYNEQFF.

V and J are TRBV5-1 and TRBJ1-6; 11 nucleotides line up with TRBD1. The germline gives CDR1 SGHRS, CDR2 YFSETQ. With V trimmed by 4 bases and J by 0 bases, 3 bases remained unmatched. The CDR3 is 17 residues long. CDR3 sequence: CASSSGQGASYNSPLHF. CDR3 bases: TGCGCCAGCAGCAGCGGACAGGGGGCCTCCTATAATTCACCCCTCCACTTT.

The rearrangement links TRBV5-1 to TRBJ2-7; D possibly uses TRBD1 or TRBD2 (5 bases each). The germline V gene has CDR1 SGHRS and CDR2 YFSETQ. CDR3 length equals 14 residues. Between the trimmed V and J ends, which lost 0 bases and 4 bases, there was a span of 11 bases. This CDR3 reads CASSLAGPLYEQYF. CDR3 in DNA: TGCGCCAGCAGCTTGGCGGGGCCCTTATACGAGCAGTACTTC. The variable domain in full, with the rest retrieved from reference TRBV5-1 and TRBJ2-7, is KAGVTQTPRYLIKTRGQQVTLSCSPISGHRSVSWYQQTPGQGLQFLFEYFSETQRNKGNFPGRFSGRQFSNSRSEMNVSTLELGDSALYLCASSLAGPLYEQYFGPGTRLTVT.

For this clone: Other DNA sequences in the sample encode the same CDR3. J is TRBJ2-7 and V is TRBV6-5, with 9 bases aligning to TRBD1. Germline values: CDR1 MNHEY, CDR2 SVGAGI. Losses at the gene ends were 4 bases for V and 6 bases for J; bases not matched to a gene: 7. The CDR3 runs 14 residues. The chain's CDR3 is CASSSRQGVREQYF. In nucleotides, the CDR3 is TGTGCCAGCAGTTCCCGACAGGGGGTCCGCGAGCAGTACTTC.

To note about this clone: In the same sample, other DNA sequences code for this CDR3. The chain joins TRBV6-5 to TRBJ2-7; tentatively, D is TRBD1 or TRBD2 (5 bases each). Trimming pared 2 bases from V and 6 bases from J, leaving 11 bases between. Germline V gene data show CDR1 as MNHEY and CDR2 as SVGAGI. The CDR3 runs 13 residues. The CDR3 DNA sequence: TGTGCCAGCAGTTACCCAGAGGGGTCCGAGCAGTACTTC. Translating gives CASSYPEGSEQYF.

The chain couples TRBV15 to TRBJ2-1; D uncertain. The length of the CDR3 is 11 residues. V lost 8 bases, J lost 10 bases, and 12 bases lay in between. Germline assignment: CDR1 LNHNV and CDR2 YYDKDF (reference sequence). The CDR3 reads CATRGAREQFF. Here the CDR3 DNA reads TGTGCCACCCGAGGAGCGCGGGAGCAGTTCTTC.

V gene TRBV27 combines with J gene TRBJ2-3; D not resolved. The germline V and J ends were trimmed by 1 base and 0 bases, with 8 bases remaining between them. Germline V gene sequence: CDR1 MNHEY, CDR2 SMNVEV (reference sequence). The CDR3 extends over 15 amino acids. The chain's CDR3 is CASSLLGDSTDTQYF. The CDR3 DNA is TGTGCCAGCAGTTTATTAGGAGATAGCACAGATACGCAGTATTTT.

The chain couples TRBV28 to TRBJ2-2; 9 bases align to TRBD1. The V gene end was trimmed by 2 bases and the J gene end by 7 bases; junction bases not matched to a gene: 11. The CDR3 extends over 17 amino acids. The V gene's germline CDR1 is MDHEN and CDR2 SYDVKM. The CDR3 sequence is CASSLPQTGGWGGELFF. DNA for the CDR3: TGTGCCAGCAGTTTACCCCAAACAGGGGGCTGGGGCGGGGAGCTGTTTTTT.

V usage is TRBV5-4 and J usage is TRBJ2-5, with 7 bases identical to TRBD2. V shed 0 bases, J shed 1 base, and the junction held 6 bases outside the gene matches. The CDR3 is made up of 16 amino acids. The germline CDR1 and CDR2 sequences are SGHNT and YYREEE (reference sequence). The CDR3 is CASSLGPSGRQETQYF. CDR3 DNA sequence: TGTGCCAGCAGCTTGGGGCCTAGCGGTCGCCAAGAGACCCAGTACTTC.

The chain uses TRBV5-1 and TRBJ1-6; D unresolved. CDR1 SGHRS and CDR2 YFSETQ come from the germline V gene. The CDR3 totals 13 residues. The V and J ends lost 1 base and 7 bases respectively, with 6 bases between them. CDR3 coding DNA: TGCGCCAGCAGCTTGAATAGAAATTCACCCCTCCACTTT. Its translation is CASSLNRNSPLHF.

The count of this clone is one. The chain is built from TRBV9 and TRBJ2-3; 10 bases map to TRBD2. Trimming took 4 bases from V and 2 from J; bases not matched to a gene: 7. The CDR3 runs to 16 residues. Per germline, CDR1 SGDLS and CDR2 YYNGEE. The CDR3 DNA is TGTGCCAGCAGCAGGTCAGCGGGAGGGGTCACAGATACGCAGTATTTT. Its protein is CASSRSAGGVTDTQYF.

This clone was counted once. The J gene is TRBJ2-5, the V gene TRBV5-6; 7 positions match TRBD1. Germline values: CDR1 SGHDT, CDR2 YYEEEE. The CDR3 loop spans 16 amino acids. V shed 2 bases, J shed 2 bases, and the junction held 9 bases outside the gene matches. The CDR3 DNA reads as TGTGCCAGCAGCTTTGGGGGACAGTACCTTCAAGAGACCCAGTACTTC. Amino acid sequence: CASSFGGQYLQETQYF.